Below are 15 T cell receptor beta chains sequenced from a single sample in a study of T cell responses to AZD1222 COVID-19 vaccine. Clones were read by immunoSEQ multiplex PCR, and TCRdb kept only the in-frame ones, dropping some. Of 200,000 or so clones in the sample, more than 75% are singletons; the top ten hold 2.5% to 3%. The sequences come from peripheral blood, collected on day 0 of MenACWY control vaccination. These receptors originate from an adult in good health.

The rearrangement links TRBV18 to TRBJ1-6, with TRBD1 matching 7 bases. The germline V gene encodes CDR1 KGHSH and CDR2 LQKENI. Trimming cost V 3 bases and J 10 bases; bases outside gene matches: 9. CDR3 length: 15 residues. The CDR3 sequence is CASSPRQGMGSPLHF. CDR3 bases: TGTGCCAGCTCACCGCGACAGGGAATGGGCTCACCCCTCCACTTT.

V usage is TRBV9 and J usage is TRBJ1-3; D is unresolved. This CDR3 spans 15 amino acids. Germline V gene data show CDR1 as SGDLS and CDR2 as YYNGEE. V shed 3 bases and J shed 4 bases, with 14 bases lying between them. CDR3 DNA sequence: TGTGCCAGCAGCGCCGTTGGAGGTATAGGAAACACCATATATTTT. The encoded protein is CASSAVGGIGNTIYF.

This clone was seen more than once but under ten times. This chain connects TRBV5-1 to TRBJ2-7; TRBD2 agrees at 7 bases. Germline trimming cut 2 bases from V and 0 bases from J; bases unmatched to any gene: 2. This CDR3 spans 14 amino acids. The V gene's germline CDR1 is SGHRS and CDR2 YFSETQ. The CDR3 DNA is TGCGCCAGCAGCTTCTCTAGCGGCTCCTACGAGCAGTACTTC. Protein: CASSFSSGSYEQYF.

CDR3 sequence (DNA): TGTGCCAGCAGCCAAGGGACTAGCGGGACCTACGAGCAGTACTTC. It specifies CASSQGTSGTYEQYF. The chain couples TRBV4-2 to TRBJ2-7; 12 nucleotides match TRBD2. CDR1 and CDR2 from the germline V gene are LGHNA and YNFKEQ. The length of the CDR3 is 15 residues. With V trimmed by 1 base and J by 2 bases, 0 bases remained unmatched.

The chain combines TRBV28 with TRBJ1-5; 7 bases are a match to TRBD1. Unmatched junction bases numbered 1, after V lost 4 bases and J lost 1 base. The germline CDR1 and CDR2 sequences are MDHEN and SYDVKM. The CDR3 contains 14 residues. CDR3 bases: TGTGCCAGCAGTTACAGGGGAAGCAATCAGCCCCAGCATTTT. It codes for CASSYRGSNQPQHF. The entire variable domain, with the rest obtained from reference TRBV28 and TRBJ1-5, is as follows: DVKVTQSSRYLVKRTGEKVFLECVQDMDHENMFWYRQDPGLGLRLIYFSYDVKMKEKGDIPEGYSVSREKKERFSLILESASTNQTSMYLCASSYRGSNQPQHFGDGTRLSIL.

The V and J genes are TRBV11-2 and TRBJ2-3; 14 bases map to TRBD2. This CDR3 has 17 residues. V was pared by 5 bases and J by 1 base, with 5 bases of the junction left unmatched. From germline, CDR1 is SGHAT and CDR2 FQNNGV. The CDR3 sequence is CASSRGLAGVRTDTQYF. In DNA, the CDR3 is TGTGCCAGCAGCCGGGGACTAGCGGGAGTTCGCACAGATACGCAGTATTTT.

CDR3 sequence: CASSSPPPGRSYNEQFF. In DNA form, the CDR3 reads TGTGCCAGCAGCTCACCACCCCCAGGGAGGTCCTACAATGAGCAGTTCTTC. V and J are TRBV9 and TRBJ2-1, with a weak D call TRBD2 (6 bases). Germline CDR1 SGDLS, CDR2 YYNGEE. The CDR3 consists of 17 residues. The V end was cut by 4 bases, the J end by 1 base, with 18 bases between.

The J gene is TRBJ1-1, the V gene TRBV6-5, with D possibly TRBD1 on 6 matching bases. Germline V gene sequence: CDR1 MNHEY, CDR2 SVGAGI. Trimming pared 5 bases from V and 7 bases from J, leaving 14 bases between. This CDR3 region has 13 residues. Written as DNA, the CDR3 is TGTGCCAGCAGTCTAACGACGGACAGTGAAGCTTTCTTT. Protein product: CASSLTTDSEAFF.

CDR3 sequence reads: CASSVSAGGLRNEQFF. The CDR3 DNA sequence: TGTGCCAGCAGCGTGTCGGCGGGGGGACTTAGAAATGAGCAGTTCTTC. V usage is TRBV9 and J usage is TRBJ2-1; 8 bases match TRBD2. V was pared by 2 bases and J by 7 bases, with 11 bases of the junction left unmatched. The CDR3 is 16 amino acids. Looked up from germline, CDR1 is SGDLS and CDR2 is YYNGEE.

This chain joins TRBV19 and TRBJ2-2; 10 bases map to TRBD2. With 3 bases clipped from V and 4 bases from J, the junction kept 5 bases outside the gene matches. This CDR3 has 16 amino acids. Germline values: CDR1 LNHDA, CDR2 SQIVND (reference sequence). The CDR3 here is CASSILAGVGTGELFF. DNA of the CDR3: TGTGCCAGTAGTATTCTAGCGGGAGTTGGCACCGGGGAGCTGTTTTTT.

V and J are TRBV7-9 and TRBJ1-4; 8 bases are a match to TRBD1. Trimming at V came to 6 bases and at J to 3 bases, leaving 6 bases not matched to a gene. The germline CDR1 and CDR2 sequences are SEHNR and FQNEAQ (reference sequence). The CDR3 totals 15 residues. CDR3 in DNA: TGTGCCAGCAGTCCCGGACAGGGCTCTAATGAAAAACTGTTTTTT. Protein: CASSPGQGSNEKLFF.

V and J are TRBV7-9 and TRBJ2-1, with TRBD1 matching 9 bases. The trim removed 4 bases at V and 5 bases at J, leaving 6 bases unmatched. CDR3 length: 15 residues. From germline, CDR1 is SEHNR and CDR2 FQNEAQ (reference sequence). The CDR3 coding sequence is TGTGCCAGCAGCTACCGGGACAGGGACAACAATGAGCAGTTCTTC. Residues: CASSYRDRDNNEQFF.

A word on this clone: This sample includes further DNA sequences coding for the same CDR3. This chain uses TRBV9 with TRBJ2-7; no clear D gene. V was clipped by 0 bases and J by 2 bases, with 9 bases between them. Germline loops: CDR1 SGDLS, CDR2 YYNGEE. The CDR3 length is 14 residues. Written as DNA, the CDR3 is TGTGCCAGCAGCGTAGGTGGCGGAACCTACGAGCAGTACTTC. Residues: CASSVGGGTYEQYF.

V gene TRBV29-1 combines with J gene TRBJ1-2; D might be TRBD1 (5 bases). Trimming pared 7 bases from V and 8 bases from J, leaving 17 bases between. In germline, CDR1 is SQVTM, CDR2 ANQGSEA. The CDR3 has 12 residues. The CDR3 bases are TGCAGCGGAGGGGAAAGCAGTGGAGGCTACACCTTC. It yields the protein CSGGESSGGYTF.

This clone was seen only a few times. This rearrangement joins TRBV21-1 to TRBJ1-5; the D segment call TRBD1 is taken from the table without a DNA check. TRBV21-1 is annotated as a pseudogene. The CDR3 extends over 16 amino acids. CDR3 region: CASIDRGSDSNQPQHF. The CDR3 nucleotides read TGTGCCAGCATCGACAGGGGATCGGATAGCAATCAGCCCCAGCATTTT.